This T cell receptor beta chain was profiled in a study of response to subunit inactivated influenza vaccine. To note about this clonotype: Its specificity is not known.

Study findings and constraints: The authors suggested that every seasonal influenza vaccination recruits few new T cells.

From germline, CDR1 is DFQATT and CDR2 SNEGSKA (reference sequence). The CDR3 covers 14 residues. With V trimmed by 0 bases and J by 7 bases, 1 base remained unmatched. MiXCR was run by TCRdb on the RT-PCR reads, yielding one entry per CDR3 protein. The data show about 780,000 distinct CDR3 sequences, about a fifth seen once. The receptor's source is a man aged 50-59 years who received an inactivated influenza vaccine. Sequences were derived from PBMCs from blood, sampled roughly 5 days after vaccination. This chain uses TRBV20-1 with TRBJ2-2; 11 nucleotides align to TRBD2. This chain's CDR3 is CSARELAGVGELFF. The CDR3 nucleotides read TGCAGTGCTAGAGAACTAGCGGGGGTCGGGGAGCTGTTTTTT.